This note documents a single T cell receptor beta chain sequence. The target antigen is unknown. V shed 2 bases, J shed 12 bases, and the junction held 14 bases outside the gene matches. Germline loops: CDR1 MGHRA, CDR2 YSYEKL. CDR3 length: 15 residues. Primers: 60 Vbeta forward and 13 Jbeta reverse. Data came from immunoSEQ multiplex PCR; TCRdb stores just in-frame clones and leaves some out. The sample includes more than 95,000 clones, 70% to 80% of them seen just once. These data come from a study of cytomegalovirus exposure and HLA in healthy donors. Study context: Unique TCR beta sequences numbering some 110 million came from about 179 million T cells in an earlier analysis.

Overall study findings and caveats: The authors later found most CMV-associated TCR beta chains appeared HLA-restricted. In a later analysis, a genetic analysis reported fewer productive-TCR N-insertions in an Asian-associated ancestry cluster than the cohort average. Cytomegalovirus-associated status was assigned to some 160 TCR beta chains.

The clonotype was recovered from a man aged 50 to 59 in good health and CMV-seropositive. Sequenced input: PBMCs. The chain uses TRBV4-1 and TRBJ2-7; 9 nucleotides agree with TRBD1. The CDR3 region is CASSQYRDRDLIRYF. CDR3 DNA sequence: TGCGCCAGCAGCCAATACCGGGACAGGGACCTTATACGGTACTTC.